The clone carrying this TCR beta chain was counted at least ten times. Sequencing used immunoSEQ multiplex PCR; TCRdb keeps in-frame clones, though not all of them. The sample holds 520,000 or so clones, 75% to 85% seen once. Study donors comprised healthy, HIV-negative adults devoid of recent acute infection or vaccination. The source of the sample is a study of shared clonotypes between healthy human individuals. Per germline, CDR1 SEHNR and CDR2 FQNEAQ (reference sequence). V was clipped by 4 bases and J by 0 bases, with 10 bases between them. The length of the CDR3 is 15 residues. The chain recombines TRBV7-9 with TRBJ1-3; possible D gene TRBD1, 5 bases. The clonotype was recovered from a woman aged 40 to 50 in good health. Some clones in this sample may be carry-over from other donors' samples. Sequenced material: PBMCs. The CDR3 region is CASSSDGHSGNTIYF. CDR3 in DNA: TGTGCCAGCAGCTCGGACGGACACTCTGGAAACACCATATATTTT.